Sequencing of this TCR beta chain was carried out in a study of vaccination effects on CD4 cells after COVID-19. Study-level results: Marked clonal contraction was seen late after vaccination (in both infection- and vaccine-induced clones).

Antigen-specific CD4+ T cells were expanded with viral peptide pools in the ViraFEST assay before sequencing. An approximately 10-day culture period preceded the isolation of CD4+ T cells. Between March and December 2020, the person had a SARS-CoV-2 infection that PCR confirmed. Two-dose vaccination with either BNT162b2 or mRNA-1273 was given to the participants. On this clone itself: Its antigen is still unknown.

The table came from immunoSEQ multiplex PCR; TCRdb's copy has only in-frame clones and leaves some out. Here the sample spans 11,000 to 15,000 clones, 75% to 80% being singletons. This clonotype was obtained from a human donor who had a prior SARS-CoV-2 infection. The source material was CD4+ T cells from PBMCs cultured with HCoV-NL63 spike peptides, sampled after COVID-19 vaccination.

CDR3 region: CASSLPNEQFF. CDR3 nucleotide sequence: TGTGCCAGCAGCTTGCCCAATGAGCAGTTCTTC. The chain is built from TRBV5-4 and TRBJ2-1; D ambiguous. CDR3 length: 11 residues. The germline gives CDR1 SGHNT, CDR2 YYREEE (reference sequence). Trimming took 1 base from V and 6 from J, leaving 2 bases between them.